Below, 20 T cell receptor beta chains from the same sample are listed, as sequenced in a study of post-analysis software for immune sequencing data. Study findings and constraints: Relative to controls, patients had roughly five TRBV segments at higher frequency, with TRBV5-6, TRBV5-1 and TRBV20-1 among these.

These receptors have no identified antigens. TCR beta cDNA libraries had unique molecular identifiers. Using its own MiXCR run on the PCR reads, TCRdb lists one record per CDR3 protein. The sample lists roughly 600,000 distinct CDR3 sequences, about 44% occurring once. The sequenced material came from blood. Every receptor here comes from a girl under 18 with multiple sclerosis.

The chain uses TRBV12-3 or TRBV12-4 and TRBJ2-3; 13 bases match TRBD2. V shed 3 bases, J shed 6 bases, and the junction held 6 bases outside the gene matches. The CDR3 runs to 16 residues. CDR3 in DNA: TGTGCCAGCAGTTTCCGTGGGACTAGCGGGGCGGATACGCAGTATTTT. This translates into CASSFRGTSGADTQYF.

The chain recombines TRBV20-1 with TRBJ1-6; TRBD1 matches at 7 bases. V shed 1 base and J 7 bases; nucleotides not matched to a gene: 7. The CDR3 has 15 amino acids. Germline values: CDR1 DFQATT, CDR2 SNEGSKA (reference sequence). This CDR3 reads CSARAGAGGNSPLHF. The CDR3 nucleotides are TGCAGTGCTAGAGCGGGGGCAGGGGGGAATTCACCCCTCCACTTT.

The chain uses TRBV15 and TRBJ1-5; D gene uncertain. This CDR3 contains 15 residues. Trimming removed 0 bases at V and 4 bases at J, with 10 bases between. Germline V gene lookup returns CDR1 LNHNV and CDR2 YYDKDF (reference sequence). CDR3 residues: CATSRDPDRNQPQHF. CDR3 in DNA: TGTGCCACCAGCAGAGATCCGGACCGGAATCAGCCCCAGCATTTT. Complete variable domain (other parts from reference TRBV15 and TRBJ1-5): DAMVIQNPRYQVTQFGKPVTLSCSQTLNHNVMYWYQQKSSQAPKLLFHYYDKDFNNEADTPDNFQSRRPNTSFCFLDIRSPGLGDTAMYLCATSRDPDRNQPQHFGDGTRLSIL.

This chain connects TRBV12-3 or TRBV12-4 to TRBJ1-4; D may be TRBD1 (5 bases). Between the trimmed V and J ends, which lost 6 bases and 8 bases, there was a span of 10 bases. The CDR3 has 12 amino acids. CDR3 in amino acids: CASSGGVEKLFF. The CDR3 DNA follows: TGTGCCAGCAGCGGGGGGGTCGAAAAACTGTTTTTT.

DNA of the CDR3: TGTGCCAGCAGCTTAGATAACGGAAACTACGAGCAGTACTTC. Amino acids: CASSLDNGNYEQYF. This chain connects TRBV11-2 to TRBJ2-7; D is unresolved. The CDR3 is 14 amino acids. V was clipped by 0 bases and J by 3 bases, with 9 bases between them. Looked up from germline, CDR1 is SGHAT and CDR2 is FQNNGV.

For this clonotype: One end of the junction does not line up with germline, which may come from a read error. CDR3 sequence reads: CVSSQEFGLSGYTF. CDR3 DNA sequence: TGTGTCAGCAGCCAAGAGTTCGGACTGAGTGGCTACACCTTC. This chain uses TRBV3-1 with TRBJ1-2, with D hard to call. The germline V gene encodes CDR1 LGHDT and CDR2 YNNKEL (reference sequence). The CDR3 is 14 residues long. Based on the CDR3 plus reference TRBV3-1 and TRBJ1-2, the full variable domain is DTAVSQTPKYLVTQMGNDKSIKCEQNLGHDTMYWYKQDSKKFLKIMFSYNNKELIINETVPNRFSPKSPDKAHLNLHINSLELGDSAVYFCVSSQEFGLSGYTFGSGTRLTVV.

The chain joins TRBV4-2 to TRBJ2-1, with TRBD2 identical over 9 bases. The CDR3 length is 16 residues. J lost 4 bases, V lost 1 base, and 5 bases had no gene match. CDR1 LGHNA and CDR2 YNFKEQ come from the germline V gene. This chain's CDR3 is CASSQGGLAGYNEQFF. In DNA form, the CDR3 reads TGTGCCAGCAGCCAAGGAGGCCTAGCGGGATACAATGAGCAGTTCTTC.

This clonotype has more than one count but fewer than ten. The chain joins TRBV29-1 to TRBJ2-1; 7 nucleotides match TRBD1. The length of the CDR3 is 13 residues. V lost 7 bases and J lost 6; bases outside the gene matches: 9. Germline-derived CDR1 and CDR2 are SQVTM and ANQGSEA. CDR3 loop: CSARTGPGNEQFF. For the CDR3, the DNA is TGCAGCGCCCGGACAGGACCGGGCAATGAGCAGTTCTTC.

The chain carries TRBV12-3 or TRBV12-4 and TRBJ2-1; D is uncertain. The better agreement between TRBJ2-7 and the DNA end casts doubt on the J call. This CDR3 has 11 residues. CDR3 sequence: CASSTRTEQYF. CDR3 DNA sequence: TGTGCCAGCAGCACCAGAACGGAGCAGTACTTC.

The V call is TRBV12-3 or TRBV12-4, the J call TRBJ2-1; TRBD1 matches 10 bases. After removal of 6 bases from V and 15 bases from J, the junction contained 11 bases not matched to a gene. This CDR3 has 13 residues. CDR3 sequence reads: CASSWDRTGGRFF. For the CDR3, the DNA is TGTGCCAGCAGCTGGGACCGGACAGGGGGACGGTTCTTC.

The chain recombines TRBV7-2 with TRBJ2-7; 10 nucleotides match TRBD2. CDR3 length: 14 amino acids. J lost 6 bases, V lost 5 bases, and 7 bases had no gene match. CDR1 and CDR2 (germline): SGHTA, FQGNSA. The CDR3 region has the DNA TGTGCCAGCAGCCCCCCGGGACTAGCGACCGAGCAGTACTTC. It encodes CASSPPGLATEQYF.

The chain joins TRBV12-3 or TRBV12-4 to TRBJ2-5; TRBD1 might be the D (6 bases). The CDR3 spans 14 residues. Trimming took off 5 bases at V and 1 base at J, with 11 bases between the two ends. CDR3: CASSPSGAQETQYF. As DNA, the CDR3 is TGTGCCAGCAGTCCCTCAGGGGCCCAAGAGACCCAGTACTTC.

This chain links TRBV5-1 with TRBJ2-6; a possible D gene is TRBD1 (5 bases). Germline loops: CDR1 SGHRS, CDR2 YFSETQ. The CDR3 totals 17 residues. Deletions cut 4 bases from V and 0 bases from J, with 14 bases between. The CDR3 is CASSPGILSSGANVLTF. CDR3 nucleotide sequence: TGCGCCAGCAGCCCAGGGATCCTTAGCTCTGGGGCCAACGTCCTGACTTTC.

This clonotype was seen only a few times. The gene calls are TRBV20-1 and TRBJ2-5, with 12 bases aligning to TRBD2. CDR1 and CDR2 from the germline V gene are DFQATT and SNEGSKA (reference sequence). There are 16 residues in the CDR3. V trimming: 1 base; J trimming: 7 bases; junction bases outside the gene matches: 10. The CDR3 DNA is TGCAGTGCTAGAGTCCGACTAGCGGGGGCCAGAGCGACCCAGTACTTC. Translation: CSARVRLAGARATQYF.

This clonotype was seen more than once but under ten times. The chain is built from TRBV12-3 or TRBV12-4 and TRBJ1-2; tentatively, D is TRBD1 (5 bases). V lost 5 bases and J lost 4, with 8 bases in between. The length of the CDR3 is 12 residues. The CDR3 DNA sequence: TGTGCCAGCAGTCCCAGGGTCTATGGCTACACCTTC. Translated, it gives CASSPRVYGYTF.

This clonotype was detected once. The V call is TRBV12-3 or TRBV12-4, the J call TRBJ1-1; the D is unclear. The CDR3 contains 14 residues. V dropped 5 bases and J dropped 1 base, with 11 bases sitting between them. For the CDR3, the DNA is TGTGCCAGCAGTGCGGGGTACGGGAACACTGAAGCTTTCTTT. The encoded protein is CASSAGYGNTEAFF.

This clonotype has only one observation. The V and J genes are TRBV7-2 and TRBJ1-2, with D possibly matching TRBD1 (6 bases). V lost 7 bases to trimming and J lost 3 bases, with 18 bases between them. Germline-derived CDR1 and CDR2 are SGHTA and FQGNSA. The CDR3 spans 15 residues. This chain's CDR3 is CASTPSSGGYYGYTF. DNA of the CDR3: TGTGCCAGCACCCCATCTAGCGGGGGCTACTATGGCTACACCTTC. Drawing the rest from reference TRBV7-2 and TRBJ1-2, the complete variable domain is GAGVSQSPSNKVTEKGKDVELRCDPISGHTALYWYRQSLGQGLEFLIYFQGNSAPDKSGLPSDRFSAERTGGSVSTLTIQRTQQEDSAVYLCASTPSSGGYYGYTFGSGTRLTVV.

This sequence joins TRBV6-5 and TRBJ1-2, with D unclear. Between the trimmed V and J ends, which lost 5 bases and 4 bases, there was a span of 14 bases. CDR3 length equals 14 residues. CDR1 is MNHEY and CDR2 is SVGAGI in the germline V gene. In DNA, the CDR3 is TGTGCCAGCAGTATTCGAGAGGCTGGCTATGGCTACACCTTC. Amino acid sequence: CASSIREAGYGYTF.

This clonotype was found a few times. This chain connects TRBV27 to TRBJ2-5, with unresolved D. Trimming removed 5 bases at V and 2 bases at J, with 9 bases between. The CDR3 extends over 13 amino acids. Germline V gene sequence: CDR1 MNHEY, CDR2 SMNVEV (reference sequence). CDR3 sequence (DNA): TGTGCCAGCAGTAGGGCCGAGCAAGAGACCCAGTACTTC. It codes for CASSRAEQETQYF.

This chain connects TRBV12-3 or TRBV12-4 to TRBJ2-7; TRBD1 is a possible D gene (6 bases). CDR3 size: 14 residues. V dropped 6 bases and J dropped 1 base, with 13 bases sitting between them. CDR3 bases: TGTGCCAGCAGCCCCGGACAGTTTTCCTACGAGCAGTACTTC. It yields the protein CASSPGQFSYEQYF.